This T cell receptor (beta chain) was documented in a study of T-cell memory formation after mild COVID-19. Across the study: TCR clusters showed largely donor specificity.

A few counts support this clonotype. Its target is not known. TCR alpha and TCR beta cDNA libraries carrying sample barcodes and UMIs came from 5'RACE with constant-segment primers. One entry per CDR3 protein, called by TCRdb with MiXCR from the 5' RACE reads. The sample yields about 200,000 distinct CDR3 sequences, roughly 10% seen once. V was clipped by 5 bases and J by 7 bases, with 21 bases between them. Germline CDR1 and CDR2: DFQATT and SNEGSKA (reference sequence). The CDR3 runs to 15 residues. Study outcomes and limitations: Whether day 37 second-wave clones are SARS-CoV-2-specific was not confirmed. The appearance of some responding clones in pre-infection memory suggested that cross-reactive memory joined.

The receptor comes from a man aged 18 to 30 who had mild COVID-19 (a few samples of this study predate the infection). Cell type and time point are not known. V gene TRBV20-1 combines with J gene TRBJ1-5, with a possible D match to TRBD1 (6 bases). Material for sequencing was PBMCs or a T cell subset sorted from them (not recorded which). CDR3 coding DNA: TGCAGTGCTGCGCGTACGGGGGCGGAGGGCCAGCCCCAGCATTTT. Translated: CSAARTGAEGQPQHF.